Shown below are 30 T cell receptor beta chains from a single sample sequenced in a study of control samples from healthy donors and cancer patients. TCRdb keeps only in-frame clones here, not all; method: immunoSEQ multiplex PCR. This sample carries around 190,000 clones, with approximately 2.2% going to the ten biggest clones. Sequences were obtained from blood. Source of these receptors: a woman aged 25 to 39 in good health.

In DNA, the CDR3 is TGTGCCAGCAGCTTAAAGACCGGCGTTAGCAATCAGCCCCAGCATTTT. As protein: CASSLKTGVSNQPQHF. This chain connects TRBV11-2 to TRBJ1-5; the D is unclear. V shed 2 bases and J shed 0 bases, with 11 bases lying between them. Germline CDR1 SGHAT, CDR2 FQNNGV. The CDR3 runs to 16 residues.

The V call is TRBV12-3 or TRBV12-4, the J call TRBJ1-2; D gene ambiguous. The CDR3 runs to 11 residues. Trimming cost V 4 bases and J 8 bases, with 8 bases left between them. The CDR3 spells CASSSLGGYTF. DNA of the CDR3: TGTGCCAGCAGTTCCCTAGGAGGCTACACCTTC.

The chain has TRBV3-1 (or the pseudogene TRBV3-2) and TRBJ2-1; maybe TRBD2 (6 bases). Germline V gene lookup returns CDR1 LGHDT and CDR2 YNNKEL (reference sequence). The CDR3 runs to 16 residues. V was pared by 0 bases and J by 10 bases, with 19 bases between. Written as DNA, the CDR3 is TGTGCCAGCAGCCAAGATCTTATGCCGAGCGGGCGGGAGCAGTTCTTC. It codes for CASSQDLMPSGREQFF.

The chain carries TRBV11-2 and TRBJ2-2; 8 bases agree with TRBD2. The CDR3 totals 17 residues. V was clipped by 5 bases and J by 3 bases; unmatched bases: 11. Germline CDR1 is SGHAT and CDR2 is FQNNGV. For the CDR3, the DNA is TGTGCCAGCAGCCTGGGCCGACTAGCGTTTGACACCGGGGAGCTGTTTTTT. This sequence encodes CASSLGRLAFDTGELFF.

CDR3 loop: CAISEFGTGVNQPQHF. CDR3 nucleotide sequence: TGTGCCATCAGTGAGTTTGGGACAGGGGTGAATCAGCCCCAGCATTTT. The V and J genes are TRBV10-3 and TRBJ1-5, with 10 bases that match TRBD1. From germline, CDR1 is ENHRY and CDR2 SYGVKD. After removal of 1 base from V and 4 bases from J, the junction contained 4 bases not matched to a gene. The CDR3 loop spans 16 amino acids.

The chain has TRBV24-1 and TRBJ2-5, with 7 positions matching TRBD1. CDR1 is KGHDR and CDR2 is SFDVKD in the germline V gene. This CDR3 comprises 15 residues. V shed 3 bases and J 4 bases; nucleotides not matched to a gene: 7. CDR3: CATSDRTAGGETQYF. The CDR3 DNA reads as TGTGCCACCAGTGATAGAACAGCAGGGGGAGAGACCCAGTACTTC.

The CDR3 is CASSLEVGRNTEAFF. CDR3 sequence (DNA): TGTGCCAGCAGCTTAGAGGTTGGCAGGAACACTGAAGCTTTCTTT. The chain recombines TRBV11-1 with TRBJ1-1; D not resolved. The V end lost 1 base, the J end lost 1 base, and 10 bases lay between the germline ends. The CDR3 is 15 amino acids. Per the germline V gene, CDR1 is SGHAT and CDR2 is FQDESV (reference sequence).

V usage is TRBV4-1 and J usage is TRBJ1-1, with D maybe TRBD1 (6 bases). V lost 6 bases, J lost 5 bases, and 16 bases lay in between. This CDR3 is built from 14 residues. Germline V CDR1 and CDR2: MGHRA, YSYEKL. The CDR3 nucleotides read TGCGCCAGCAGTGGCGTTGGGGGCAGGACTGAAGCTTTCTTT. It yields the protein CASSGVGGRTEAFF.

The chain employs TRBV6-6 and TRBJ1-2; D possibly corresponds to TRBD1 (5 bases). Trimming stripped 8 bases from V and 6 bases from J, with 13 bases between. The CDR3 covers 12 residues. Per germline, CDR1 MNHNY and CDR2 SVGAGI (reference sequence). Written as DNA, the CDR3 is TGTGCCAGCGGGCAGGGCGGGCATGGCTACACCTTC. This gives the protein CASGQGGHGYTF.

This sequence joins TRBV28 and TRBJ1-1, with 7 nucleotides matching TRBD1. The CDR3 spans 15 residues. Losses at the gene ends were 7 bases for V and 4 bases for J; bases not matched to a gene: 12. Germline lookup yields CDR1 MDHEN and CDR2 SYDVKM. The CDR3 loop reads CASTQGGQRITEAFF. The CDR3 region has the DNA TGTGCCAGCACCCAAGGGGGACAGCGAATCACTGAAGCTTTCTTT.

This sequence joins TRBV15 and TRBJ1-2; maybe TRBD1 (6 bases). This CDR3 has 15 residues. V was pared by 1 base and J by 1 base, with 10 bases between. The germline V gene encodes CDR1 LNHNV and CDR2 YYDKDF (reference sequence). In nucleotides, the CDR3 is TGTGCCACCAGCAGAGGGGGGGCAGATAACTATGGCTACACCTTC. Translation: CATSRGGADNYGYTF.

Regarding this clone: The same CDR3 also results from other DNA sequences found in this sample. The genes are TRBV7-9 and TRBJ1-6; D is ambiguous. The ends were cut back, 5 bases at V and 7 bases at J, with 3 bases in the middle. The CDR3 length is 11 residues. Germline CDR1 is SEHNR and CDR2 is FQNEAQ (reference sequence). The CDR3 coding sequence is TGTGCCAGCAGCGAGAATTCACCCCTCCACTTT. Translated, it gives CASSENSPLHF.

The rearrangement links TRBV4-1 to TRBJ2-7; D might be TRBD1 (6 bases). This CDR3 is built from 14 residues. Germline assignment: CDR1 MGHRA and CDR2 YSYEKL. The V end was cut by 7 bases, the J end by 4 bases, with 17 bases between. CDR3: CASTPGTFSYEQYF. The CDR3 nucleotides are TGCGCCAGCACCCCGGGGACATTCAGTTACGAGCAGTACTTC.

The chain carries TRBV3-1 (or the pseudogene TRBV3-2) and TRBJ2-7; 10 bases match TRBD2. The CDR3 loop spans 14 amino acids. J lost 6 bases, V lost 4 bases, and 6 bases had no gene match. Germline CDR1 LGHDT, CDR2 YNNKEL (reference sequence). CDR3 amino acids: CASSPQRGGREQYF. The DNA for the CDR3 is TGTGCCAGCAGCCCGCAGCGGGGGGGCCGCGAGCAGTACTTC.

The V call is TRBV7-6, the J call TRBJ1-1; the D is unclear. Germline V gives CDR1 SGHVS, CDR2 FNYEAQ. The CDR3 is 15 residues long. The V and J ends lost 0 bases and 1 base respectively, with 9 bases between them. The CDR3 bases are TGTGCCAGCAGCTTAGCTCCGACCCCGAACACTGAAGCTTTCTTT. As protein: CASSLAPTPNTEAFF.

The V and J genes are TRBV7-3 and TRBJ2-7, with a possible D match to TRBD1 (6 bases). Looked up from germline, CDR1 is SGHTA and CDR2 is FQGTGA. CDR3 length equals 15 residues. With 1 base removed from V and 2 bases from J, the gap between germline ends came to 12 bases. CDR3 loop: CASSLMAGVPYEQYF. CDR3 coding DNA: TGTGCCAGCAGCTTAATGGCAGGGGTCCCCTACGAGCAGTACTTC.

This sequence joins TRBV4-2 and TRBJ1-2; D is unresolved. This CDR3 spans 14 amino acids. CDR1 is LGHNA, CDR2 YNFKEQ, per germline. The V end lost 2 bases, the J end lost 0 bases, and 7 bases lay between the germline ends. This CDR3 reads CASSQSLTNYGYTF. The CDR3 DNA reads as TGTGCCAGCAGCCAATCACTTACTAACTATGGCTACACCTTC.

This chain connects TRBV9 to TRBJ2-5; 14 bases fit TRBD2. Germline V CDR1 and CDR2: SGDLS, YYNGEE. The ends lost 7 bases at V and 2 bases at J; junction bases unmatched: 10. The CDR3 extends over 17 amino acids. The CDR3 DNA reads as TGTGCCAGCCGGGGGACTAGCGGGGGCGCGCTACAAGAGACCCAGTACTTC. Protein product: CASRGTSGGALQETQYF. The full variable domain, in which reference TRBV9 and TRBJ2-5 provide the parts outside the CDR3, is DSGVTQTPKHLITATGQRVTLRCSPRSGDLSVYWYQQSLDQGLQFLIQYYNGEERAKGNILERFSAQQFPDLHSELNLSSLELGDSALYFCASRGTSGGALQETQYFGPGTRLLVL.

In DNA, the CDR3 is TGCAGCGCTGCCGCTAGACCGACTACCAGGGGCACTGAAGCTTTCTTT. Translating it yields CSAAARPTTRGTEAFF. The chain has TRBV29-1 and TRBJ1-1, with a weak D call TRBD1 (6 bases). The CDR3 covers 16 residues. Between the trimmed V and J ends, which lost 7 bases and 4 bases, there was a span of 25 bases. CDR1 SQVTM and CDR2 ANQGSEA come from the germline V gene.

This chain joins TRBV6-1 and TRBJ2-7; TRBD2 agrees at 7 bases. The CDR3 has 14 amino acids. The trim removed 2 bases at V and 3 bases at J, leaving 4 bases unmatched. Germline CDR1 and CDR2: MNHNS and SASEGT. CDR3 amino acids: CASSETLAHYEQYF. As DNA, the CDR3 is TGTGCCAGCAGTGAAACACTAGCGCACTACGAGCAGTACTTC.

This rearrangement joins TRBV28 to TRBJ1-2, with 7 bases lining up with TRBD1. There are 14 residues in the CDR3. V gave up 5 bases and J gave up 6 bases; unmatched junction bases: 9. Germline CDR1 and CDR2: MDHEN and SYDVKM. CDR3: CASSTADRVDGYTF. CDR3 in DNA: TGTGCCAGCAGTACCGCTGACAGGGTGGATGGCTACACCTTC.

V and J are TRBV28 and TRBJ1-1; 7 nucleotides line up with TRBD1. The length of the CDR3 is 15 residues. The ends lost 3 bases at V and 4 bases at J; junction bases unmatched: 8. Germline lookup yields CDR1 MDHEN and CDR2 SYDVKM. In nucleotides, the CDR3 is TGTGCCAGCAGTTTGTTAACAGGGGTGAGCACTGAAGCTTTCTTT. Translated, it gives CASSLLTGVSTEAFF.

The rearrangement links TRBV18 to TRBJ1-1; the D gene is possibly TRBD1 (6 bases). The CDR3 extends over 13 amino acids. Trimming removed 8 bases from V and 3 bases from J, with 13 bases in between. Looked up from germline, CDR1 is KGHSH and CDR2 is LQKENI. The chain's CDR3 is CASDKGGDTEAFF. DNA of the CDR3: TGTGCCAGCGACAAAGGGGGGGACACTGAAGCTTTCTTT.

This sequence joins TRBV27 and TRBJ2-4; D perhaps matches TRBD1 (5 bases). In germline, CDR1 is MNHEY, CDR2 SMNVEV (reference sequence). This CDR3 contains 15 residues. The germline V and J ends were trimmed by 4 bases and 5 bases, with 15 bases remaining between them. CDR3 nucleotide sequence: TGTGCCAGCAGTTCACCGACAGTGAATGAAAACATTCAGTACTTC. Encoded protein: CASSSPTVNENIQYF.

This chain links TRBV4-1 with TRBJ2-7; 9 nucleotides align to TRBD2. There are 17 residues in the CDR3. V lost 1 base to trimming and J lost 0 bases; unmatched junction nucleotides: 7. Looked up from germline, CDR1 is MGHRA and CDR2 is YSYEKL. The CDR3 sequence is CASSQGGRGGSSYEQYF. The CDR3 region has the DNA TGCGCCAGCAGCCAAGGCGGGCGGGGGGGGAGCTCCTACGAGCAGTACTTC.

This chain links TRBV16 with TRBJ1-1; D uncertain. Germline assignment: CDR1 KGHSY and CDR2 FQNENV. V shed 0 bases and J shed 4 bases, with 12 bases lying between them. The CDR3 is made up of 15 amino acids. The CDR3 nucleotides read TGTGCCAGCAGCCAATCTACCGGGCCGGGCACTGAAGCTTTCTTT. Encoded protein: CASSQSTGPGTEAFF.

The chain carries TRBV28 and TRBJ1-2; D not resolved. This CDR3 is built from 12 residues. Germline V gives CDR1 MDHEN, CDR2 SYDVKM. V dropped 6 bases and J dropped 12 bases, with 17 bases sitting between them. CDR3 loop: CASSGVKGGNTF. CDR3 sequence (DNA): TGTGCCAGCAGCGGCGTGAAAGGAGGAAACACCTTC.

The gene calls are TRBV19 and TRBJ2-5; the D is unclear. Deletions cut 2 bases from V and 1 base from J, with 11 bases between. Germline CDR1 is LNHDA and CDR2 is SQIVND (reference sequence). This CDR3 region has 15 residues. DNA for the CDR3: TGTGCCAGTAGTATATCTTTTCCCCTCCAAGAGACCCAGTACTTC. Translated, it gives CASSISFPLQETQYF.

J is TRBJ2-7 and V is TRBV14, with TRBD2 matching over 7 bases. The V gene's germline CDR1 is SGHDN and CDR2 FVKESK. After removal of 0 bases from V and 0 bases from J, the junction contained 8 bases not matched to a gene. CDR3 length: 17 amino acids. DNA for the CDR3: TGTGCCAGCAGCCAAGATATAGTAGCGGGCAGCTCCTACGAGCAGTACTTC. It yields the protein CASSQDIVAGSSYEQYF.

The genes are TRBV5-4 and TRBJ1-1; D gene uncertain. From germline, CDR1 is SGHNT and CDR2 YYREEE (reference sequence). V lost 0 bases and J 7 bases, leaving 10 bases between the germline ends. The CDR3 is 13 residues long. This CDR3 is CASSLAQELEAFF. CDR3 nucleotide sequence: TGTGCCAGCAGCTTGGCCCAGGAGCTTGAAGCTTTCTTT.